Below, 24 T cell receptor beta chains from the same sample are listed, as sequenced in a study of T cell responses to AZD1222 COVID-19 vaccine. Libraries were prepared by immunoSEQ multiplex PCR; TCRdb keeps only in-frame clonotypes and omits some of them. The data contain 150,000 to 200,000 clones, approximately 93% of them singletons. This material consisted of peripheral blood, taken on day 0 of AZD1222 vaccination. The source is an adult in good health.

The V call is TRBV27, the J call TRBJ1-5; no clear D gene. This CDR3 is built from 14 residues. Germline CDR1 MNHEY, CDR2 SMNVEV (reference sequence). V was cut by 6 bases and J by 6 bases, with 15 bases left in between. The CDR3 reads CASRSIRLSQPQHF. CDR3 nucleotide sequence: TGTGCCAGCAGGTCTATTAGGTTGAGTCAGCCCCAGCATTTT.

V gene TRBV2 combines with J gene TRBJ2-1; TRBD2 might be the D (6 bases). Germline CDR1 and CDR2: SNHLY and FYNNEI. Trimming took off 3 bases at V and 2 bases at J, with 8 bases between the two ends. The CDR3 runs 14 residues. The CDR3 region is CASSERGTYNEQFF. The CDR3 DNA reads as TGTGCCAGCAGTGAGCGGGGTACCTACAATGAGCAGTTCTTC.

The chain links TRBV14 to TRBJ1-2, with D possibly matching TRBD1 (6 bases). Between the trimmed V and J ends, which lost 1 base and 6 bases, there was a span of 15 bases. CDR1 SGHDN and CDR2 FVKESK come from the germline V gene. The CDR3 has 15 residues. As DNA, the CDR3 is TGTGCCAGCAGCCAAGTAAGGGGGGCGCCCCATGGCTACACCTTC. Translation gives CASSQVRGAPHGYTF.

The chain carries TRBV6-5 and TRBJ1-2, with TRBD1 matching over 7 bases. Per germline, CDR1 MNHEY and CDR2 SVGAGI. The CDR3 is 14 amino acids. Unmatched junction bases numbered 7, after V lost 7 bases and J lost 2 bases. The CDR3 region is CASNLIQGNYGYTF. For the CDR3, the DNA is TGTGCCAGCAACCTGATACAGGGGAACTATGGCTACACCTTC.

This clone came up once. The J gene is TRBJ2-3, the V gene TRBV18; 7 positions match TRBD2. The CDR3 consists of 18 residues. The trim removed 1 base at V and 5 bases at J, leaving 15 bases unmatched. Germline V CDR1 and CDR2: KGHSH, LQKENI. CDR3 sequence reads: CASSPRISPSGEQDTQYF. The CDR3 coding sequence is TGTGCCAGCTCACCACGTATAAGCCCTAGCGGAGAACAAGATACGCAGTATTTT.

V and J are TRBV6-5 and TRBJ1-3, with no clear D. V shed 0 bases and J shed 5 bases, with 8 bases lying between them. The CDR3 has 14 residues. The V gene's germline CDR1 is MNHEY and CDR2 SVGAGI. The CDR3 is CASSYSWERNTIYF. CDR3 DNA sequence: TGTGCCAGCAGTTACTCATGGGAGAGAAACACCATATATTTT.

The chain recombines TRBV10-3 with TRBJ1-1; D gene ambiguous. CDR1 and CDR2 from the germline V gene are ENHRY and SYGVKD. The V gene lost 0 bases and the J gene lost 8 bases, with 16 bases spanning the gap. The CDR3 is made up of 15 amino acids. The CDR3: CAISESTAGWGEAFF. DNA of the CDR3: TGTGCCATCAGTGAGTCGACGGCTGGGTGGGGAGAAGCTTTCTTT.

CDR3 residues: CASSPQSLAKNIQYF. In DNA, the CDR3 is TGTGCCAGCAGCCCCCAATCGCTAGCCAAAAACATTCAGTACTTC. The gene calls are TRBV5-6 and TRBJ2-4; unclear D gene. The CDR3 is 15 residues long. Trimming pared 4 bases from V and 0 bases from J, leaving 11 bases between. Germline CDR1 SGHDT, CDR2 YYEEEE.

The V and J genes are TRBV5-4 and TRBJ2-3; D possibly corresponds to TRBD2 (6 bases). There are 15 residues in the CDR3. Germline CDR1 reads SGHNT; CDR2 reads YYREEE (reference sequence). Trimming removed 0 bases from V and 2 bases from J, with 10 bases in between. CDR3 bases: TGTGCCAGCAGCTTGGCAGGGACTTTCACAGATACGCAGTATTTT. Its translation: CASSLAGTFTDTQYF.

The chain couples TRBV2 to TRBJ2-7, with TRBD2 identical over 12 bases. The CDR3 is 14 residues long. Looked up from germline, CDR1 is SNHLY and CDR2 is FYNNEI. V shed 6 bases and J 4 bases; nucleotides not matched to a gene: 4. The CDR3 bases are TGTGCCAGCAGGAAAGGACTAGCGGGGTACGAGCAGTACTTC. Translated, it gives CASRKGLAGYEQYF.

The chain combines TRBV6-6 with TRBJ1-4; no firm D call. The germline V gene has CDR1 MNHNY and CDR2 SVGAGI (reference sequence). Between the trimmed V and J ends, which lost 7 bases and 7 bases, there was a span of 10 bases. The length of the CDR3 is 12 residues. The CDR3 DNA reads TGTGCCAGCACCCCTCCATCTGAAAAACTGTTTTTT. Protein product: CASTPPSEKLFF.

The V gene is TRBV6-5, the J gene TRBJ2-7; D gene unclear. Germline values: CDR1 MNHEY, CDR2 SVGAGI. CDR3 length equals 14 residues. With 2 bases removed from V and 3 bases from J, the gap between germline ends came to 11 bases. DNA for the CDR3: TGTGCCAGCAGTTACGGGTTGGGGATCTACGAGCAGTACTTC. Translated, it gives CASSYGLGIYEQYF.

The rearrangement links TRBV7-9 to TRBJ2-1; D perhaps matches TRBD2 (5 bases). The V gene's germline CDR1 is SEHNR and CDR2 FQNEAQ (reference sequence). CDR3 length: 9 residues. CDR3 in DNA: TGTGGACTCAGCGGCGAGCAGTTCTTC. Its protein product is CGLSGEQFF.

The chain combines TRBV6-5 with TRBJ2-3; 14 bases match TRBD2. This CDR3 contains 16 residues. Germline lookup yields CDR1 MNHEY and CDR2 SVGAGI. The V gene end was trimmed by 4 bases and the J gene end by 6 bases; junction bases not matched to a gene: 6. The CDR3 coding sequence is TGTGCCAGCAGTTCGGGACTAGCGGGGGATTCCGATACGCAGTATTTT. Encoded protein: CASSSGLAGDSDTQYF.

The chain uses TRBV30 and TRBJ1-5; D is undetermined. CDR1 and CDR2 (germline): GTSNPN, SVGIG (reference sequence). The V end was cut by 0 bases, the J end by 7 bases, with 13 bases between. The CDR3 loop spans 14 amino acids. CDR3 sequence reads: CAWSVLLVGQPQHF. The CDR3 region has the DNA TGTGCCTGGAGTGTACTTCTTGTGGGCCAGCCCCAGCATTTT.

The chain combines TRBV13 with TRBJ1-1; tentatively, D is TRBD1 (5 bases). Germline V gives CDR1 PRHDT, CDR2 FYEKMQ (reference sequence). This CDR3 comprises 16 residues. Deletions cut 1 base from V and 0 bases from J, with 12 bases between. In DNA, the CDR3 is TGTGCCAGCAGCTTAGACCCTAGGGGACTGAACACTGAAGCTTTCTTT. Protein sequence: CASSLDPRGLNTEAFF.

CDR3 residues: CASSLTSGPTDTQYF. CDR3 in DNA: TGTGCCAGCAGCTTAACCAGCGGACCTACAGATACGCAGTATTTT. The chain joins TRBV11-2 to TRBJ2-3; D is possibly TRBD2 (5 bases). The germline V gene encodes CDR1 SGHAT and CDR2 FQNNGV. The CDR3 sequence is 15 residues long. V lost 2 bases to trimming and J lost 3 bases, with 12 bases between them.

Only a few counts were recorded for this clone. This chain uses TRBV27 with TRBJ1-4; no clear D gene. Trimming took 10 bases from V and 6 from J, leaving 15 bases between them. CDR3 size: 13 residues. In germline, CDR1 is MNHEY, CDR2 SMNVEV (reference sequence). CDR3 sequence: CATKTTLDEKLFF. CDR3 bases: TGTGCCACCAAGACAACTCTCGATGAAAAACTGTTTTTT. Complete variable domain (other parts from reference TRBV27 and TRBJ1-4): EAQVTQNPRYLITVTGKKLTVTCSQNMNHEYMSWYRQDPGLGLRQIYYSMNVEVTDKGDVPEGYKVSRKEKRNFPLILESPSPNQTSLYFCATKTTLDEKLFFGSGTQLSVL.

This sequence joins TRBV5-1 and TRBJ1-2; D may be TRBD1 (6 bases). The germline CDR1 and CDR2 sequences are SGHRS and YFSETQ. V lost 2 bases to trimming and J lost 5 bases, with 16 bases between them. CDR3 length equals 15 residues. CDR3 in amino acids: CASSFTGSDGYGYTF. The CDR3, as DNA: TGCGCCAGCAGCTTTACAGGGTCAGACGGGTATGGCTACACCTTC.

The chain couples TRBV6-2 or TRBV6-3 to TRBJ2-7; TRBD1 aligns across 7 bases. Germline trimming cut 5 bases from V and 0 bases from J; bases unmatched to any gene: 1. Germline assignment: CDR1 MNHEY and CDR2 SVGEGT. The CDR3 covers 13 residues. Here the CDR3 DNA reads TGTGCCAGCAGTAGGACAGGCTCCTACGAGCAGTACTTC. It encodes CASSRTGSYEQYF.

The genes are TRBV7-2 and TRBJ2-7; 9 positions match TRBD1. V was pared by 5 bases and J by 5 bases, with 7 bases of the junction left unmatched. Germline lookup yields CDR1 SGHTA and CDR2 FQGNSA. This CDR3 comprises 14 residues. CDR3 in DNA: TGTGCCAGCAGCACAGGACAGGGGTACCACGAGCAGTACTTC. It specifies CASSTGQGYHEQYF.

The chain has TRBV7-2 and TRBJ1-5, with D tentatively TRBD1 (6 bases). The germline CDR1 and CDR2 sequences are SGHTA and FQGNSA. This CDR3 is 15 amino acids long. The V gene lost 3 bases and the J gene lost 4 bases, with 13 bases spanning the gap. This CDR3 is CASSFDRSSNQPQHF. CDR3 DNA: TGTGCCAGCAGCTTCGACAGGTCCTCAAATCAGCCCCAGCATTTT.

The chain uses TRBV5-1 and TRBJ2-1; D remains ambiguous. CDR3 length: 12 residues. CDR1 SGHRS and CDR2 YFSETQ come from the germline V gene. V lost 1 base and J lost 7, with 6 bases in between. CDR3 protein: CASSLSLNEQFF. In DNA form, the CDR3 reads TGCGCCAGCAGCTTGTCCCTAAATGAGCAGTTCTTC.

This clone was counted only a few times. The CDR3 here is CASSGQGNQPQHF. In DNA, the CDR3 is TGCGCCAGCAGCGGACAGGGCAATCAGCCCCAGCATTTT. The chain recombines TRBV10-1 with TRBJ1-5, with TRBD1 matching 7 bases. V gave up 6 bases and J gave up 2 bases; unmatched junction bases: 1. This CDR3 comprises 13 residues. The germline V gene has CDR1 WNHNN and CDR2 SYGVQD (reference sequence).